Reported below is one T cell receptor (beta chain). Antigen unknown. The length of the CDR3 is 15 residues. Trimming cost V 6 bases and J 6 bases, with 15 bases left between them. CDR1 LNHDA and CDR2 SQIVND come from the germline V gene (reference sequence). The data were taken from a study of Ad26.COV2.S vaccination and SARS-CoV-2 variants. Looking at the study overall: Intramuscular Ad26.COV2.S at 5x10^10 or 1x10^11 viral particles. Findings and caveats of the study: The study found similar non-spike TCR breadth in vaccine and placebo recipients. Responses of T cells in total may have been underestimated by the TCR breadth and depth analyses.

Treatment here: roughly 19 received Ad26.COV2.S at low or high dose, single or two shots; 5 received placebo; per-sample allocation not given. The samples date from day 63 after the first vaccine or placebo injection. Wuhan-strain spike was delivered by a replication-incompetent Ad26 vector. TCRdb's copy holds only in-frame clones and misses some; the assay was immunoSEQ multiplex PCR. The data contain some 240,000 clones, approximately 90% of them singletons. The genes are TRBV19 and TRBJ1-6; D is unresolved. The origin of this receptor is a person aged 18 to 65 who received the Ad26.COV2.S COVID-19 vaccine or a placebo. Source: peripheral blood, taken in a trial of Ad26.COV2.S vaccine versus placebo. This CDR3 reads CASSPDGIGNSPLHF. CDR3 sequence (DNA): TGTGCCAGTAGCCCCGACGGTATCGGTAATTCACCCCTCCACTTT.